This T cell receptor (beta chain) is from a study of low-dose radiotherapy and immunotherapy resistance in tumors. Across the study: Each fraction for Cohort 1 was 0.5 Gy, given every 2 weeks, and the total came to 6.5 Gy. With cycle 1 day 1 as the start, patients took oral aspirin 300 mg daily for four cycles.

TRAV- and TRBV-specific primers, spanning alpha and beta chains, primed first-strand cDNA. Both a constant-region primer and a V-primer adapter served to amplify TCRs across 15 to 25 PCR cycles. TCRdb analysed the reads with MiXCR anew, one entry per CDR3 protein. Found here are around 65,000 distinct CDR3 sequences, around 27% of them singletons; the top ten hold approximately 7%. This clonotype was observed many times. Specified time point: before trial treatment. The study gave donors nivolumab, ipilimumab, aspirin, low-dose cyclophosphamide and low-dose radiotherapy. Inclusion covered patients whose advanced solid tumors lacked tumor-infiltrating lymphocytes. The receptor was derived from a male donor with rectosigmoid adenocarcinoma. Sequenced material: PBMCs, taken before treatment.

CDR3: CASSRGSDTQYF. In nucleotides, the CDR3 is TGCGCCAGCAGCCGAGGAAGCGATACGCAGTATTTT. V gene TRBV5-1 combines with J gene TRBJ2-3; D gene ambiguous. Germline CDR1 and CDR2: SGHRS and YFSETQ. The CDR3 consists of 12 residues. Trimming pared 4 bases from V and 6 bases from J, leaving 9 bases between.